One TCR beta chain is described in this entry. These data originate in a study of control samples from healthy donors and cancer patients. TCRdb's table, derived via immunoSEQ multiplex PCR, lists solely in-frame clones and lacks some. The table shows under 80,000 clones, with 94% occurring only once. Trimming left V 2 bases short and J 4 bases short, with 11 bases between. There are 14 residues in the CDR3. V and J are TRBV6-7 and TRBJ2-5; D not certain. TRBV6-7 has ORF status, its function being uncertain. Source material: blood. This receptor was identified in a woman in her thirties in good health. CDR3 sequence (DNA): TGTGCCAGCAGTTACCAATATCACGGAGAGACCCAGTACTTC. Protein: CASSYQYHGETQYF.